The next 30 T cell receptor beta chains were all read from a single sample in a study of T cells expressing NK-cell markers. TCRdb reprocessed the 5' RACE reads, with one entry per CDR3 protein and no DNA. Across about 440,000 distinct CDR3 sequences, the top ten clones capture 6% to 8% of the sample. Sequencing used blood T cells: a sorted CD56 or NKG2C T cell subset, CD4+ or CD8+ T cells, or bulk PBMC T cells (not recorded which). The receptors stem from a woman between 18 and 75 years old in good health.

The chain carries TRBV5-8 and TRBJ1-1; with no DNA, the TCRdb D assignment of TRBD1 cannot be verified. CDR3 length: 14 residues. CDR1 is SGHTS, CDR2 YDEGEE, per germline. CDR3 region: CASSLGPRGTEAFF.

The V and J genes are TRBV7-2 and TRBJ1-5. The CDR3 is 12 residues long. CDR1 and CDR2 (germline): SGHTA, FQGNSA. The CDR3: CASSIGHQPQHF.

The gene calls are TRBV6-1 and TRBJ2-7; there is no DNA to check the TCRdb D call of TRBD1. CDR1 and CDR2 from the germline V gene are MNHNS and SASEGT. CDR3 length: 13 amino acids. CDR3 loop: CASRGGATYEQYF.

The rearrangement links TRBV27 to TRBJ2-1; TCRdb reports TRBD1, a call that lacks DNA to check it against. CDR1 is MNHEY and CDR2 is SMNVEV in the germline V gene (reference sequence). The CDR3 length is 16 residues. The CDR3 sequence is CASSSPGTASYNEQFF.

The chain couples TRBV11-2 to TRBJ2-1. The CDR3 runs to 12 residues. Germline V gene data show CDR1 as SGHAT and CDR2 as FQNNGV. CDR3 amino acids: CASSWVGDEQFF.

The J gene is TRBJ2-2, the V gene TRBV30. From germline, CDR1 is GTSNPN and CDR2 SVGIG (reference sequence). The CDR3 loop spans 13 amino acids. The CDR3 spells CAWSERVAGELFF.

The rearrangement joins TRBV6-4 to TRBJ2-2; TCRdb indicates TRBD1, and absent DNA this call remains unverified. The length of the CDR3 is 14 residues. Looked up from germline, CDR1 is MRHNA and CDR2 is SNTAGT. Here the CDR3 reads CASSKQVGTGELFF.

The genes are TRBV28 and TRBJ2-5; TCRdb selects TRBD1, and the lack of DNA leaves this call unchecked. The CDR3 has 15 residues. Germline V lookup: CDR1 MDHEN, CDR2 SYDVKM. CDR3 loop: CASSLPGAGKETQYF.

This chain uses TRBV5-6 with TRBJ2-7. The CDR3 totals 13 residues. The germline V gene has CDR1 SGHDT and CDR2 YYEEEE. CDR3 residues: CASSFGLPYEQYF.

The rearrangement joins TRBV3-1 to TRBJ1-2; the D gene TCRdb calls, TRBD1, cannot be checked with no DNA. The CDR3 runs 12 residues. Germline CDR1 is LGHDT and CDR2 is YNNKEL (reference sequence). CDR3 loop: CASKRGDYGYTF.

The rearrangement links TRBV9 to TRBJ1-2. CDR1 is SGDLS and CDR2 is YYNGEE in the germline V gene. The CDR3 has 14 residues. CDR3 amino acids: CASSVAPENYGYTF.

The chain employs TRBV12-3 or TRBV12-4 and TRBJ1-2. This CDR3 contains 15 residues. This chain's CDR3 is CASSLQQGGFYGYTF.

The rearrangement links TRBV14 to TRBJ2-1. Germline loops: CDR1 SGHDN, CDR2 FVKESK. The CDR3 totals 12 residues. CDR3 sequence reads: CASSQFHNEQFF.

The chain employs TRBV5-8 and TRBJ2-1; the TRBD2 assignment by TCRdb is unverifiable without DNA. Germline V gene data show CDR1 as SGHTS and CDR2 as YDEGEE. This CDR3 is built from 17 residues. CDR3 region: CASSLGVSGGLLDEQFF.

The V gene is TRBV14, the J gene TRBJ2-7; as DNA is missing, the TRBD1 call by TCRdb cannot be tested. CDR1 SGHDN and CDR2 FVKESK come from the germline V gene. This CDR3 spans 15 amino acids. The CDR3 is CASSQGGTFPGEQYF.

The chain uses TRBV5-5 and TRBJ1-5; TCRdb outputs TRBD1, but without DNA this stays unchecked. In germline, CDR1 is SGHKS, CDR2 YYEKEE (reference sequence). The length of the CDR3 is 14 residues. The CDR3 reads CASSLGRGEESQHF.

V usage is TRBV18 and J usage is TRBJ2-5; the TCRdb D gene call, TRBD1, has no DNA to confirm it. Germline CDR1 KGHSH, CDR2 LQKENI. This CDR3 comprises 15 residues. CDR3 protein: CASSPLPGESETQYF.

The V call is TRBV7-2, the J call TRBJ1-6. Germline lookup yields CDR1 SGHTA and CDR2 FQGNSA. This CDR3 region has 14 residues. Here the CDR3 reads CASSLALYNSPLHF.

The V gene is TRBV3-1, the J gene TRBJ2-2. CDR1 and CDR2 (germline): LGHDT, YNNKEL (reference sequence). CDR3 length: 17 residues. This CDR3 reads CASSRKTGSQVAGELFF.

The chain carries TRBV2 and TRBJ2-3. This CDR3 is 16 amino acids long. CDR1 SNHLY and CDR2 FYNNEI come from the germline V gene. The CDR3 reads CASSEARRVEWSTQYF. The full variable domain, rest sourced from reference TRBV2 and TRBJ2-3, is EPEVTQTPSHQVTQMGQEVILRCVPISNHLYFYWYRQILGQKVEFLVSFYNNEISEKSEIFDDQFSVERPDGSNFTLKIRSTKLEDSAMYFCASSEARRVEWSTQYFGPGTRLTVL.

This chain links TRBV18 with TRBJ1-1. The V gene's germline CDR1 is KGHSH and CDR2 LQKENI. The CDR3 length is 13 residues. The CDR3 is CASSQVGESEAFF.

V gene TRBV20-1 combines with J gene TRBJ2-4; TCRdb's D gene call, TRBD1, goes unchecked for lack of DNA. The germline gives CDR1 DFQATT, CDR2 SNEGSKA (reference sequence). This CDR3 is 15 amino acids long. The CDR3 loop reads CSASLPGSVKNIQYF.

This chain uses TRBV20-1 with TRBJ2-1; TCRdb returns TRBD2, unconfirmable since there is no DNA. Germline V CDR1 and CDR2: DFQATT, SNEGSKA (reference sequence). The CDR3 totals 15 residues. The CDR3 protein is CSARDSGGHYNEQFF.

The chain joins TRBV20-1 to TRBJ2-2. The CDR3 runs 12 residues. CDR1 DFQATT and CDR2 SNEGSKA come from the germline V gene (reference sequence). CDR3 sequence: CSARGLTGELFF.

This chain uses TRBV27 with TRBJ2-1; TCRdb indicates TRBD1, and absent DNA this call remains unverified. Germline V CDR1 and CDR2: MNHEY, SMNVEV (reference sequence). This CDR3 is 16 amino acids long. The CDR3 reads CASSLSSGIYFNEQFF.

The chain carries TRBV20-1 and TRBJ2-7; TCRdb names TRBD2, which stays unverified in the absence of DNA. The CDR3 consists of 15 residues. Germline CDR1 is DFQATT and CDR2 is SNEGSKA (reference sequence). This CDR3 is CSARVSALSSYEQYF.

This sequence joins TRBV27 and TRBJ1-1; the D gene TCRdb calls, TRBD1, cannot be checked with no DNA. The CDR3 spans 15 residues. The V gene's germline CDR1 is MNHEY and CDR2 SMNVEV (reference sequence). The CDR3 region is CASSLVRQGGTEAFF.

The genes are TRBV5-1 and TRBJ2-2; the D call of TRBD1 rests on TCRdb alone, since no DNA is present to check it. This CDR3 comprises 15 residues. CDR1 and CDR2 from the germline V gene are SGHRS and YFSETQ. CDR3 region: CASSLQGRDTGELFF. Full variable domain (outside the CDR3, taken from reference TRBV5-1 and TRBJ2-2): KAGVTQTPRYLIKTRGQQVTLSCSPISGHRSVSWYQQTPGQGLQFLFEYFSETQRNKGNFPGRFSGRQFSNSRSEMNVSTLELGDSALYLCASSLQGRDTGELFFGEGSRLTVL.

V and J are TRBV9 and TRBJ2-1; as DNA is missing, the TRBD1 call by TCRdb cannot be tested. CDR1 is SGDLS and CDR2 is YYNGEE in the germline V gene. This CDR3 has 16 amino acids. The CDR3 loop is CASSVAPDRVYNEQFF. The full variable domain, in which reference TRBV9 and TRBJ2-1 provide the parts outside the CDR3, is DSGVTQTPKHLITATGQRVTLRCSPRSGDLSVYWYQQSLDQGLQFLIQYYNGEERAKGNILERFSAQQFPDLHSELNLSSLELGDSALYFCASSVAPDRVYNEQFFGPGTRLTVL.

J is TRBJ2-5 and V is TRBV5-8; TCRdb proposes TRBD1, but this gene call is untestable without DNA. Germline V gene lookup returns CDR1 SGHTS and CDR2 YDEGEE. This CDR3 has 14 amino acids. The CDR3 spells CASSLRDYQETQYF.